This T cell receptor (beta chain) was obtained from a study of human T cells and chemical hapten exposure. Study details: Largely, small differences in pooled library volume made per-sample TCR yields vary.

This clonotype was seen more than once but under ten times. Its specificity is not known. General study points: Given that the donors had alopecia, their immune response may differ from that seen in healthy people. The number of TCRs over 1 in 1000 frequency stayed unchanged after DPC.

Unmatched junction bases numbered 9, after V lost 4 bases and J lost 7 bases. This CDR3 comprises 14 residues. CDR1 MNHEY and CDR2 SVGAGI come from the germline V gene. In TCRdb, the RACE reads were re-called with MiXCR into one record per CDR3 protein. The sample contains tens of thousands of distinct CDR3 sequences, 8.5% of which appear only once. The time point: patch test 2, 6 weeks after DPC sensitization. Treatment reported: therapeutic diphenylcyclopropenone sensitization with weekly scalp DPC. The starting material was whole blood, obtained in connection with sensitization to the hapten diphenylcyclopropenone (DPC). This clonotype was sampled from a woman in her 50s with alopecia areata. Some clones in this sample may be carry-over from other donors' samples. J is TRBJ1-1 and V is TRBV6-5; TRBD1 matches at 7 bases. CDR3 coding DNA: TGTGCCAGCAGTTCCCCTACAGGGGCCCTTGAAGCTTTCTTT. It yields the protein CASSSPTGALEAFF.